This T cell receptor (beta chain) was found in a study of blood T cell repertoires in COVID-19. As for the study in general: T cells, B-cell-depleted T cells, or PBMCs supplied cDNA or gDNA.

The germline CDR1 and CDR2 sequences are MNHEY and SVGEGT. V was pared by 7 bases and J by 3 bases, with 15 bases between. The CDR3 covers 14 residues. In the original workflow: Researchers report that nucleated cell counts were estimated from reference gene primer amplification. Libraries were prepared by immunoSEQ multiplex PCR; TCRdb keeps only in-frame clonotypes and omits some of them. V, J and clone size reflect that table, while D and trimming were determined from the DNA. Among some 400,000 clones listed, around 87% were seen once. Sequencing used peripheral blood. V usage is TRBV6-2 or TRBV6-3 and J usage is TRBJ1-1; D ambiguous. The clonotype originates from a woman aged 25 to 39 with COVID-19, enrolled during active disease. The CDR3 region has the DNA TGTGCCAGCATCCCAATGGGTAGCTACACTGAAGCTTTCTTT. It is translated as CASIPMGSYTEAFF.